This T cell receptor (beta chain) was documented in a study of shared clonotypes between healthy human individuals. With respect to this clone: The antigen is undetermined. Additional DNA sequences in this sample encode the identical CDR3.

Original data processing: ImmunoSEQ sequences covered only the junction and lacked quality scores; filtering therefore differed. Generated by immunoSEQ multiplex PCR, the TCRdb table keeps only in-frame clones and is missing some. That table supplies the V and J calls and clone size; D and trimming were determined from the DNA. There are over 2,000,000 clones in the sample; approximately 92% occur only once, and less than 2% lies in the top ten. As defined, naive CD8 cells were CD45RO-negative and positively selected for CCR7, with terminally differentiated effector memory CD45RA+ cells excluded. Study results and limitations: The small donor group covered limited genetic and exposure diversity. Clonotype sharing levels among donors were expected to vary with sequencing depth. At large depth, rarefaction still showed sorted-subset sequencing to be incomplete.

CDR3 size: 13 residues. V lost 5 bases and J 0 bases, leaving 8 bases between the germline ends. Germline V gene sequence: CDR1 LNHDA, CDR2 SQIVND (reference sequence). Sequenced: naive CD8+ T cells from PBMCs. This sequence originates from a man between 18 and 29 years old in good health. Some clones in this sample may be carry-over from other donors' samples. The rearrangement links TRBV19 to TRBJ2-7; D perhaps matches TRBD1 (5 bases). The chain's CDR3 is CASSSTVSYEQYF. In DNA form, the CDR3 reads TGTGCCAGTAGTTCGACAGTCTCCTACGAGCAGTACTTC. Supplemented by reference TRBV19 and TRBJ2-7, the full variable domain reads DGGITQSPKYLFRKEGQNVTLSCEQNLNHDAMYWYRQDPGQGLRLIYYSQIVNDFQKGDIAEGYSVSREKKESFPLTVTSAQKNPTAFYLCASSSTVSYEQYFGPGTRLTVT.